The sequence of this T cell receptor (beta chain) was determined in a study of OX40 agonist ivuxolimab in advanced cancers. Study as a whole: As their treatment, patients were administered ivuxolimab, an agonistic anti-OX40 (CD134) antibody. Of mixed ages from about 20 to 80 and averaging roughly 64 years, the group was just under 85% male. All patients had ivuxolimab intravenously every 2 weeks at 0.01 to 10 mg/kg.

Sequenced by immunoSEQ multiplex PCR; TCRdb stores in-frame clones only, minus some. The sample carries about 20,000 clones, 80% to 95% recorded once. V lost 3 bases to trimming and J lost 1 base, with 3 bases between them. Germline loops: CDR1 LNHDA, CDR2 SQIVND (reference sequence). The length of the CDR3 is 12 residues. Study results and caveats: In the 0.1-3.0 mg/kg groups, partial responders showed among the lowest expansion.

On this clone itself: Its antigen is as yet unknown.

This sequence was found in an adult with an advanced solid tumor such as melanoma, head and neck, liver or kidney cancer. The chain has TRBV19 and TRBJ1-1; D unresolved. Sequences were derived from CD4+ or CD8+ T cells sorted from blood, sampled in a trial of the OX40 agonist ivuxolimab. CDR3 sequence reads: CASSMGNTEAFF. CDR3 coding DNA: TGTGCCAGTAGTATGGGGAACACTGAAGCTTTCTTT.